This T cell receptor beta chain appears in the sequencing data of a study of blood T cell repertoires in COVID-19. Looking at the study overall: Sources were T cells, B-cell-depleted T cells, or PBMCs; the material itself was cDNA or gDNA.

The CDR3 extends over 21 amino acids. Generated by immunoSEQ multiplex PCR, the TCRdb table keeps only in-frame clones and is missing some. The data contain roughly 190,000 clones, around four fifths of them seen just once; the ten biggest clones take up about 20%. This clone was seen a few times. Source material: peripheral blood. The rearrangement joins TRBV21-1 to TRBJ2-1; no check of the table's D call, TRBD2, against the DNA was made. TRBV21-1 is noted as a pseudogene. This receptor was identified in a human donor in a cohort sampled during active COVID-19. The CDR3 DNA sequence: TGTGCCAGCAGCAAAGCTCGTTGGAGGGCGGACGGCGGGTCTCCTTATTATGAGCAGTTCTTC. Its translation: CASSKARWRADGGSPYYEQFF.